This T cell receptor beta chain originates from a study of shared clonotypes between healthy human individuals. V lost 6 bases, J lost 0 bases, and 7 bases lay in between. The CDR3 has 13 amino acids. Germline V gene data show CDR1 as LNHDA and CDR2 as SQIVND (reference sequence). Study results and limitations: Of the naive CD4 clonotypes, approximately 5% were shared across a handful of donors.

Regarding this clone: Its antigen is currently unknown. The same CDR3 also results from other DNA sequences found in this sample.

Nashville, Tennessee was home to all donors, each a Caucasian adult. Produced via immunoSEQ multiplex PCR; TCRdb's table is partial and in-frame only. The repertoire holds about 2.4 million clones, with 80% to 95% as singletons. Specimen: naive CD4+ T cells from PBMCs. The subset here: CD45RA+ positively selected. The receptor comes from a man between 18 and 29 years old in good health. Some clones in this sample may be carry-over from other donors' samples. The rearrangement uses TRBV19 and TRBJ2-3; TRBD2 is a possible D gene (5 bases). CDR3 residues: CASRRGSTDTQYF. The CDR3 coding sequence is TGTGCCAGTAGAAGAGGGAGCACAGATACGCAGTATTTT.